This T cell receptor (beta chain) was sequenced in a study of blood T cell repertoires in COVID-19. The length of the CDR3 is 13 residues. The germline V gene has CDR1 LGHDT and CDR2 YNNKEL (reference sequence). Trimming removed 3 bases from V and 5 bases from J, with 10 bases in between. Under the authors' procedure: Reference gene primer amplification gave estimated nucleated cell counts. Here immunoSEQ multiplex PCR was the method, and the copy in TCRdb shows in-frame clones only, minus some. The V and J calls and clone size are taken from that table; D and trimming were inferred from the DNA. The table records roughly 71,000 clones, 85% of them present only once.

The chain joins TRBV3-1 (or the pseudogene TRBV3-2) to TRBJ1-1; no clear D gene. The sequenced sample consisted of peripheral blood. This TCR came from a man aged 50 to 59 with acute or convalescent COVID-19. CDR3: CASSQIDGTEAFF. The CDR3, as DNA: TGTGCCAGCAGCCAGATCGACGGGACTGAAGCTTTCTTT.